Presented here are 18 T cell receptor beta chains from one specimen sequenced in a study of cytomegalovirus exposure and HLA in healthy donors. Primers: 60 Vbeta forward and 13 Jbeta reverse. The assay was immunoSEQ multiplex PCR, and TCRdb's table has in-frame clones only and misses some. Among fewer than 250,000 clones listed, just under 75% were seen once. The sample comprised PBMCs. All receptors derive from a man between 25 and 39 years old in good health and CMV-seropositive.

Remarks on this clone: Other DNA sequences in this sample translate to the same CDR3. The rearrangement links TRBV5-1 to TRBJ2-1; 9 nucleotides align to TRBD1. V was pared by 3 bases and J by 0 bases, with 1 base of the junction left unmatched. CDR1 is SGHRS and CDR2 is YFSETQ in the germline V gene. This CDR3 spans 15 amino acids. CDR3 sequence: CASSSGQGSYNEQFF. The CDR3 DNA is TGCGCCAGCAGCTCGGGACAGGGCTCCTACAATGAGCAGTTCTTC.

The V call is TRBV18, the J call TRBJ2-7; the D gene is possibly TRBD1 (5 bases). With 3 bases removed from V and 3 bases from J, the gap between germline ends came to 9 bases. CDR1 and CDR2 from the germline V gene are KGHSH and LQKENI. This CDR3 region has 13 residues. CDR3 in DNA: TGTGCCAGCTCACCGCCGGACAACTACGAGCAGTACTTC. This codes for CASSPPDNYEQYF. The entire variable domain, with the rest obtained from reference TRBV18 and TRBJ2-7, is as follows: NAGVMQNPRHLVRRRGQEARLRCSPMKGHSHVYWYRQLPEEGLKFMVYLQKENIIDESGMPKERFSAEFPKEGPSILRIQQVVRGDSAAYFCASSPPDNYEQYFGPGTRLTVT.

The rearrangement joins TRBV19 to TRBJ1-1, with D unresolved. In germline, CDR1 is LNHDA, CDR2 SQIVND (reference sequence). The CDR3 loop spans 15 amino acids. V shed 4 bases and J shed 0 bases, with 12 bases lying between them. Here the CDR3 DNA reads TGTGCCAGTAGTACCCCGACAAGAATGAACACTGAAGCTTTCTTT. This gives the protein CASSTPTRMNTEAFF.

The genes are TRBV6-6 and TRBJ1-2; no firm D call. V was trimmed by 5 bases and J by 5 bases, leaving 9 bases between them. Germline-derived CDR1 and CDR2 are MNHNY and SVGAGI (reference sequence). CDR3 size: 12 residues. CDR3 nucleotides: TGTGCCAGCAGTCCCGACTGGTATGGCTACACCTTC. It codes for CASSPDWYGYTF.

This clone has more than one count but fewer than ten. V usage is TRBV25-1 and J usage is TRBJ1-5; D perhaps matches TRBD1 (5 bases). Between the trimmed V and J ends, which lost 3 bases and 6 bases, there was a span of 9 bases. This CDR3 comprises 13 residues. Germline V CDR1 and CDR2: MGHDK, SYGVNS. The CDR3 region is CASSDRGLQPQHF. The CDR3 coding sequence is TGTGCCAGCAGTGATCGGGGACTTCAGCCCCAGCATTTT.

The chain joins TRBV15 to TRBJ2-3; weak D call: TRBD2 (5 bases). V lost 1 base, J lost 5 bases, and 16 bases lay in between. CDR1 is LNHNV, CDR2 YYDKDF, per germline (reference sequence). This CDR3 has 16 amino acids. The CDR3 DNA reads TGTGCCACCAGCAGAGGGCAGGAGGCCTCCGGAGATACGCAGTATTTT. It yields the protein CATSRGQEASGDTQYF.

V is TRBV30 and J is TRBJ2-5; 14 bases align to TRBD2. The V gene end was trimmed by 5 bases and the J gene end by 11 bases; junction bases not matched to a gene: 16. Germline CDR1 GTSNPN, CDR2 SVGIG (reference sequence). The CDR3 length is 16 residues. The CDR3 nucleotides are TGTGCCTGGTTCGGTGGGGGGACTAGCGGGAGTTTTGAGCAGTACTTC. Amino acid sequence: CAWFGGGTSGSFEQYF. Combining the CDR3 with reference TRBV30 and TRBJ2-5 gives the whole variable domain SQTIHQWPATLVQPVGSPLSLECTVEGTSNPNLYWYRQAAGRGLQLLFYSVGIGQISSEVPQNLSASRPQDRQFILSSKKLLLSDSGFYLCAWFGGGTSGSFEQYFGPGTRLLVL.

The chain combines TRBV4-2 with TRBJ2-7, with TRBD1 matching over 12 bases. The V gene end was trimmed by 4 bases and the J gene end by 4 bases; junction bases not matched to a gene: 2. The CDR3 extends over 14 amino acids. Germline loops: CDR1 LGHNA, CDR2 YNFKEQ. CDR3 nucleotide sequence: TGTGCCAGCAGCCCGGGACAGGGGGCTTACGAGCAGTACTTC. Amino acids: CASSPGQGAYEQYF.

The CDR3: CASSQGQGAYEQYF. The CDR3 DNA reads TGCGCCAGCAGCCAAGGTCAGGGGGCCTACGAGCAGTACTTC. The rearrangement uses TRBV4-3 and TRBJ2-7; 7 positions match TRBD1. The CDR3 has 14 amino acids. The V and J ends lost 1 base and 2 bases, in that order; junction bases with no gene match: 2. Germline V gene data show CDR1 as LGHNA and CDR2 as YSLEER.

This clone was picked up a small number of times. The chain has TRBV7-3 and TRBJ1-3; 7 bases fit TRBD1. Germline loops: CDR1 SGHTA, CDR2 FQGTGA. The CDR3 sequence is 15 residues long. The ends lost 5 bases at V and 3 bases at J; junction bases unmatched: 7. The CDR3 nucleotides are TGTGCCAGCAGCGCCAAGGGGGCGGATGGAAACACCATATATTTT. Translated, it gives CASSAKGADGNTIYF.

The chain is built from TRBV27 and TRBJ1-4, with a weak D call TRBD1 (6 bases). In germline, CDR1 is MNHEY, CDR2 SMNVEV (reference sequence). The V end was cut by 6 bases, the J end by 9 bases, with 11 bases between. The CDR3 runs to 12 residues. CDR3 loop: CASSQTGKKLFF. In DNA form, the CDR3 reads TGTGCCAGCAGCCAGACAGGTAAAAAACTGTTTTTT.

The rearrangement joins TRBV6-6 to TRBJ2-3; possibly TRBD2 for D (5 bases). Germline assignment: CDR1 MNHNY and CDR2 SVGAGI (reference sequence). The length of the CDR3 is 15 residues. The V gene lost 6 bases and the J gene lost 6 bases, with 19 bases spanning the gap. As DNA, the CDR3 is TGTGCCAGCAGCCTACTAGGAGGCCTTTGGGATACGCAGTATTTT. Residues: CASSLLGGLWDTQYF.

The sample holds one count of this clone. The chain recombines TRBV9 with TRBJ1-3; no reliable D call. Germline values: CDR1 SGDLS, CDR2 YYNGEE. V was clipped by 0 bases and J by 0 bases, with 4 bases between them. The CDR3 loop spans 14 amino acids. The CDR3 reads CASSVVSSGNTIYF. The CDR3 DNA follows: TGTGCCAGCAGCGTAGTCTCCTCTGGAAACACCATATATTTT.

This sequence joins TRBV7-9 and TRBJ1-2; tentatively, D is TRBD1 (5 bases). V dropped 5 bases and J dropped 7 bases, with 20 bases sitting between them. The CDR3 runs 15 residues. From germline, CDR1 is SEHNR and CDR2 FQNEAQ (reference sequence). The CDR3 bases are TGTGCCAGCAGCCCTGGAGCAGGGTGGACGGGTGGCTACACCTTC. This encodes CASSPGAGWTGGYTF.

The chain carries TRBV7-3 and TRBJ2-4, with 9 bases matching TRBD1. Germline-derived CDR1 and CDR2 are SGHTA and FQGTGA. The CDR3 consists of 14 residues. Trimming took 5 bases from V and 5 from J; bases not matched to a gene: 4. CDR3 coding DNA: TGTGCCAGCAGCCCTTGGGACAGGGAAAACATTCAGTACTTC. Its translation is CASSPWDRENIQYF. Together with reference TRBV7-3 and TRBJ2-4, the CDR3 gives the full variable domain: GAGVSQTPSNKVTEKGKYVELRCDPISGHTALYWYRQSLGQGPEFLIYFQGTGAADDSGLPNDRFFAVRPEGSVSTLKIQRTERGDSAVYLCASSPWDRENIQYFGAGTRLSVL.

The rearrangement joins TRBV6-5 to TRBJ1-1; 7 bases align to TRBD1. CDR1 is MNHEY, CDR2 SVGAGI, per germline. This CDR3 has 14 amino acids. The V and J ends lost 7 bases and 1 base, in that order; junction bases with no gene match: 6. CDR3 coding DNA: TGTGCCAGCACCCATTGGGACAGGAACACTGAAGCTTTCTTT. Amino acids: CASTHWDRNTEAFF.

The rearrangement links TRBV6-6 to TRBJ2-3; tentatively, D is TRBD2 (5 bases). Germline assignment: CDR1 MNHNY and CDR2 SVGAGI (reference sequence). V lost 7 bases and J 5 bases, leaving 16 bases between the germline ends. The CDR3 runs to 14 residues. The CDR3 coding sequence is TGTGCCAGCACCTCAGCGGAGGCAGGAGATACGCAGTATTTT. Encoded protein: CASTSAEAGDTQYF.

V gene TRBV25-1 combines with J gene TRBJ2-7, with D possibly being TRBD2 (6 bases). The V end was cut by 4 bases, the J end by 3 bases, with 13 bases between. CDR1 MGHDK and CDR2 SYGVNS come from the germline V gene. The CDR3 length is 14 residues. CDR3 sequence (DNA): TGTGCCAGCAGTGGCAGGGAGGCCAGCTACGAGCAGTACTTC. Translated, it gives CASSGREASYEQYF.